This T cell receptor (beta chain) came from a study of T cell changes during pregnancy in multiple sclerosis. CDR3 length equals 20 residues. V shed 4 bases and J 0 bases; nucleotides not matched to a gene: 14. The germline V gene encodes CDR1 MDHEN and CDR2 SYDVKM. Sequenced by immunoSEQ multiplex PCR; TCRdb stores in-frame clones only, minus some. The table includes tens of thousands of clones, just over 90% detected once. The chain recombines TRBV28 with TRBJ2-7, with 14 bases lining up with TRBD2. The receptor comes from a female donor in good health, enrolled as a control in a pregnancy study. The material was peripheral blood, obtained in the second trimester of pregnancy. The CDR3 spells CASSYTLRTSGRPSSYEQYF. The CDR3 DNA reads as TGTGCCAGCAGTTACACACTCCGGACTAGCGGGAGGCCTAGCTCCTACGAGCAGTACTTC.